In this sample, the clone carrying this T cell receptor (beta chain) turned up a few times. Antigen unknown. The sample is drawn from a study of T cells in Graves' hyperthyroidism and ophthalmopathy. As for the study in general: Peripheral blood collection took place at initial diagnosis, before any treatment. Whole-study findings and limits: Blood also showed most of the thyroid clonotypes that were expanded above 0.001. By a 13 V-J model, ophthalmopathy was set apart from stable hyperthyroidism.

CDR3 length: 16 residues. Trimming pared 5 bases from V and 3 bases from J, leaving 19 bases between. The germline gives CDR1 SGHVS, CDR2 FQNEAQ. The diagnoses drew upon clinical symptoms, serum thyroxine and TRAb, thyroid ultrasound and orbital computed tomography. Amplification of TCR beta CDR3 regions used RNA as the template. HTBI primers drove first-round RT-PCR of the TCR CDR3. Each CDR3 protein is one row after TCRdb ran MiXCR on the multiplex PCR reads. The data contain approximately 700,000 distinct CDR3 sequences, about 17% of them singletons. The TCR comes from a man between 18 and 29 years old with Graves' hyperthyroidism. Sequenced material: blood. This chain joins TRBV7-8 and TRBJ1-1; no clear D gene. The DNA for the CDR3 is TGTGCCAGCAGCGTACGTTCCGAGACAATAGACACTGAAGCTTTCTTT. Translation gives CASSVRSETIDTEAFF.